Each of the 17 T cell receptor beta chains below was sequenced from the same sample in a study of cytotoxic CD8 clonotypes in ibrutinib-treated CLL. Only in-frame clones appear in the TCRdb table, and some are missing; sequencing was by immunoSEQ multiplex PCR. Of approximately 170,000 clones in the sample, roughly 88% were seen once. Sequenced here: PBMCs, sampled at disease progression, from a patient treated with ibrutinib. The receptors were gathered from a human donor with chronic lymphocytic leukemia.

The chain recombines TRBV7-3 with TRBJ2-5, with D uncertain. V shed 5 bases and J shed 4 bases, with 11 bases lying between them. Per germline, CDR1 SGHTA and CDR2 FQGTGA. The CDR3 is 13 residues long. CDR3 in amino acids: CASSRSETETQYF. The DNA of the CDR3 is TGTGCCAGCAGCCGATCGGAAACAGAGACCCAGTACTTC.

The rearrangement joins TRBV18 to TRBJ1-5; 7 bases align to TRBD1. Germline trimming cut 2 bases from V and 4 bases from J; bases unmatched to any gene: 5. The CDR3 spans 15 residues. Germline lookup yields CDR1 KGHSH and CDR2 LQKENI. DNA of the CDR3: TGTGCCAGCTCACCAGAGGGGGCTCGAAATCAGCCCCAGCATTTT. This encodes CASSPEGARNQPQHF.

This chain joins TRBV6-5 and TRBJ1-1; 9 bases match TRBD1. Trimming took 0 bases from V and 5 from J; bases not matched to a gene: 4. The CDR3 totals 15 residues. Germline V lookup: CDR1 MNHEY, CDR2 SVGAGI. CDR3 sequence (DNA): TGTGCCAGCAGTTACTCGGGGACAGGGCGGACTGAAGCTTTCTTT. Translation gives CASSYSGTGRTEAFF.

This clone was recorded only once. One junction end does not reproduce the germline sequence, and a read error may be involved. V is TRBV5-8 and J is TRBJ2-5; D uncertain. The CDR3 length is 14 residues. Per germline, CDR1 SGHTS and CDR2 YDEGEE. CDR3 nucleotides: TGTGCCAGCACCTTGGGTGACTTAGGAGAGACCCAGTACTTC. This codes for CASTLGDLGETQYF.

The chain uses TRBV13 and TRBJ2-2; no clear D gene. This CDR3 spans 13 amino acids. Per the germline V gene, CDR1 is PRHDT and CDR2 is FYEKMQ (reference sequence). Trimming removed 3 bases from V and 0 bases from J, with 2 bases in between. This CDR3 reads CASSFTNTGELFF. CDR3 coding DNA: TGTGCCAGCAGCTTTACGAACACCGGGGAGCTGTTTTTT.

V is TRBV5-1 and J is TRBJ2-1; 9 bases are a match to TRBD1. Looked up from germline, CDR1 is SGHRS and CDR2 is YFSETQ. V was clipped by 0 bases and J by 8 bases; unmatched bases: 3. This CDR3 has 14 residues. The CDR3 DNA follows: TGCGCCAGCAGCTTGGGAGGACAGGGGTATGAGCAGTTCTTC. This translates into CASSLGGQGYEQFF.

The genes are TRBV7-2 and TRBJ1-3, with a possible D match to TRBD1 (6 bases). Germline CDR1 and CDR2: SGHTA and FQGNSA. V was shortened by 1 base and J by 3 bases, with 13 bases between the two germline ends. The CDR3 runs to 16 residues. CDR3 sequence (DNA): TGTGCCAGCAGCTTAGGTCGGGGGCAAGGTGGAAACACCATATATTTT. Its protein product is CASSLGRGQGGNTIYF.

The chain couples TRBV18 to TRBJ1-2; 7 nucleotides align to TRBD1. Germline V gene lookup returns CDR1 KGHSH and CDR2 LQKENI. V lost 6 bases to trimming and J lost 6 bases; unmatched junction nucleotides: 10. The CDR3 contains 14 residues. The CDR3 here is CASSQAAGGNGYTF. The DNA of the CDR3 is TGTGCCAGCTCTCAAGCCGCAGGGGGGAATGGCTACACCTTC. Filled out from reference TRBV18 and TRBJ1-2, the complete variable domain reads NAGVMQNPRHLVRRRGQEARLRCSPMKGHSHVYWYRQLPEEGLKFMVYLQKENIIDESGMPKERFSAEFPKEGPSILRIQQVVRGDSAAYFCASSQAAGGNGYTFGSGTRLTVV.

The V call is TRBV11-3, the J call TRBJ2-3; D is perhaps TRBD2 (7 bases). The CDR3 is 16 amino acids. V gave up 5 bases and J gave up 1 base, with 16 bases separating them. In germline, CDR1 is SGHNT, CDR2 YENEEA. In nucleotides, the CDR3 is TGTGCCAGCAGCCCACTCGGGGGGCTAGGCACAGATACGCAGTATTTT. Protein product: CASSPLGGLGTDTQYF.

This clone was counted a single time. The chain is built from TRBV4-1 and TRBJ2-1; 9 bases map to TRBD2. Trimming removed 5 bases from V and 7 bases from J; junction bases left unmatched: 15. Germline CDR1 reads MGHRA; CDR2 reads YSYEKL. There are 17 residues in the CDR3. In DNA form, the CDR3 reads TGCGCCAGCAGCTCCGGGGGCGGGAGGGCCCCGTGGAATGAGCAGTTCTTC. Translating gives CASSSGGGRAPWNEQFF.

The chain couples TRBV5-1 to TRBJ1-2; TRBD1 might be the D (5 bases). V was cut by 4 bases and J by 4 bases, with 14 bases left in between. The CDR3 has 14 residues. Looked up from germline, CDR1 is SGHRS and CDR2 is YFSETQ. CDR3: CASSDGAGRYGYTF. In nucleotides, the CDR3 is TGCGCCAGCAGCGATGGGGCAGGGCGCTATGGCTACACCTTC.

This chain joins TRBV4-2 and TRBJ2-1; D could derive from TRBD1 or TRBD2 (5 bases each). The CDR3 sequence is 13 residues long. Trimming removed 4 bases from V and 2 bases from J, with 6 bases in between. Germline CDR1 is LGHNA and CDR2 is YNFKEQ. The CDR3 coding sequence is TGTGCCAGCAGCCGGGACCCCTACAATGAGCAGTTCTTC. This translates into CASSRDPYNEQFF.

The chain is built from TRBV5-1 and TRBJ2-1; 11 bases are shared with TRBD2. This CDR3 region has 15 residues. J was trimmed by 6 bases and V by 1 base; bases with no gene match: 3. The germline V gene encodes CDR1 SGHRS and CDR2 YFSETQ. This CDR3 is CASSLQTSGSNEQFF. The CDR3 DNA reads TGCGCCAGCAGCTTGCAAACTAGCGGGAGCAATGAGCAGTTCTTC.

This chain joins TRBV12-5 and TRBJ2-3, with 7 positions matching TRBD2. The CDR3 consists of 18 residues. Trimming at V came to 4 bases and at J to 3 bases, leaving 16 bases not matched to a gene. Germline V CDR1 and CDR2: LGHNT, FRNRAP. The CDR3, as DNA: TGTGCTAGTGGTTCGGGCGCTAGCGGAGGGGAGGGGACAGATACGCAGTATTTT. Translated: CASGSGASGGEGTDTQYF.

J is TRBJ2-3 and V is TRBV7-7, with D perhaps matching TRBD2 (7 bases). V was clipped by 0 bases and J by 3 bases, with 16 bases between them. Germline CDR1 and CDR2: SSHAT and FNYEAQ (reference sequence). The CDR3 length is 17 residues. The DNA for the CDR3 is TGTGCCAGCAGCTTAGCTTCAGGACTAGGGGGGACAGATACGCAGTATTTT. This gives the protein CASSLASGLGGTDTQYF.

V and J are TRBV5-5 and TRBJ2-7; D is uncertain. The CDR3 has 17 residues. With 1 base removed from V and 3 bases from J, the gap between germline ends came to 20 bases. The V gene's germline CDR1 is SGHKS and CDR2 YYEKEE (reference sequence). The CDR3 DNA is TGTGCCAGCAGCTTGCCTATTAGAACCCGCTACTACTACGAGCAGTACTTC. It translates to CASSLPIRTRYYYEQYF.

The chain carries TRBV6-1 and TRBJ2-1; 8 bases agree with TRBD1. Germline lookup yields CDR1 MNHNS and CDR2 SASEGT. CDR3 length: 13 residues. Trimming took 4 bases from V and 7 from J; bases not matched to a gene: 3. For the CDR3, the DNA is TGTGCCAGCAGTGGACAGGGGAGAAATGAGCAGTTCTTC. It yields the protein CASSGQGRNEQFF.